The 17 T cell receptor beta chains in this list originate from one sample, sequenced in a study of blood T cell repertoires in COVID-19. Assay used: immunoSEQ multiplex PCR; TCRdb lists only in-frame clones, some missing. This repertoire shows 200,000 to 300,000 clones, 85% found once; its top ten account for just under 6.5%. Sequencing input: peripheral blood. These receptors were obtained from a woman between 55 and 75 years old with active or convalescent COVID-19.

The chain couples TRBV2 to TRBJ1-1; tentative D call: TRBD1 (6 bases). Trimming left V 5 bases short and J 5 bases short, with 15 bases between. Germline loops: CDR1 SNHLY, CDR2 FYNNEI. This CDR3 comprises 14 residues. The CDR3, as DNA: TGTGCCAGCAGTCAACAGAGGGGGAATACTGAAGCTTTCTTT. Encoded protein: CASSQQRGNTEAFF.

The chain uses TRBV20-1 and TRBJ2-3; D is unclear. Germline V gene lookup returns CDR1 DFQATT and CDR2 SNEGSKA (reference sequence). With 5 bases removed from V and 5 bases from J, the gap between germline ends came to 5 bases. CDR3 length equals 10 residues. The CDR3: CSALLDTQYF. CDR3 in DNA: TGCAGTGCTCTCCTAGATACGCAGTATTTT.

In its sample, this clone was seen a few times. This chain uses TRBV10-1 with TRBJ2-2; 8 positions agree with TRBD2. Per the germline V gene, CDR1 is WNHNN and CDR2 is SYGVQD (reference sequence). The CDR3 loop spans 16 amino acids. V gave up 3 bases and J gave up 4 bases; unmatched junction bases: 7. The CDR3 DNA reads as TGCGCCAGCAGTGATCGGACTAGCCTGTCCACCGGGGAGCTGTTTTTT. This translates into CASSDRTSLSTGELFF.

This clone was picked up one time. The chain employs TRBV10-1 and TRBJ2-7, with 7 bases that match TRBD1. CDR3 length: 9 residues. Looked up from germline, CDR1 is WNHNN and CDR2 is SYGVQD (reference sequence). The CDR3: CARSPDRDV. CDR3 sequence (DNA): TGCGCCAGGAGCCCCGACAGGGACGTC.

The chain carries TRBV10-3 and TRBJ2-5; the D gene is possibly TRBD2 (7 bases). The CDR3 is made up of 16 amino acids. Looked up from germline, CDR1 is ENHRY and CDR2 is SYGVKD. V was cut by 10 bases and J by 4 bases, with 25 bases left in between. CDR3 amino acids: CATGGRGSRESETQYF. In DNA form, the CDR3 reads TGTGCCACGGGAGGCAGGGGAAGCCGTGAGTCAGAGACCCAGTACTTC.

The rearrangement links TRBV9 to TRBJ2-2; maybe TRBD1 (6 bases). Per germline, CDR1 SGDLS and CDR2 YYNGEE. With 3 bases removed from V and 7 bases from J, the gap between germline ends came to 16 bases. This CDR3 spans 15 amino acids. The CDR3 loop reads CASSAYRDRSGELFF. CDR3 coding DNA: TGTGCCAGCAGCGCTTACAGGGATCGTAGCGGGGAGCTGTTTTTT.

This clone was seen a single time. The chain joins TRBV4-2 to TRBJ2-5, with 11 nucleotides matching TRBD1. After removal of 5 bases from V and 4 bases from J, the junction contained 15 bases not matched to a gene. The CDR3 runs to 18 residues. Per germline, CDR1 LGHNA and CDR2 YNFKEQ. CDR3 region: CASSYGRWGQGDGETQYF. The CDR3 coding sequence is TGTGCCAGCAGCTACGGGAGATGGGGACAGGGGGATGGAGAGACCCAGTACTTC.

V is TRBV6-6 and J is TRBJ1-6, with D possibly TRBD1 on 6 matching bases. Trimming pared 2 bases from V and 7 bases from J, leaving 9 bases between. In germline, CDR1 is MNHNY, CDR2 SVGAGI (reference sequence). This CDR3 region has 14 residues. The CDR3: CASSYRQGNSPLHF. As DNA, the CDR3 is TGTGCCAGCAGTTACCGGCAGGGGAATTCACCCCTCCACTTT.

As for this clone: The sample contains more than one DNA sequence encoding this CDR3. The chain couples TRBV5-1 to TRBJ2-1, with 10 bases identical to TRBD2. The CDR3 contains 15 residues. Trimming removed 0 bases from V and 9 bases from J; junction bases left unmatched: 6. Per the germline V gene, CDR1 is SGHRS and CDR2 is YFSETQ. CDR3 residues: CASSLDPSGRSEQFF. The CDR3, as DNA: TGCGCCAGCAGCTTGGATCCTAGCGGGAGATCTGAGCAGTTCTTC.

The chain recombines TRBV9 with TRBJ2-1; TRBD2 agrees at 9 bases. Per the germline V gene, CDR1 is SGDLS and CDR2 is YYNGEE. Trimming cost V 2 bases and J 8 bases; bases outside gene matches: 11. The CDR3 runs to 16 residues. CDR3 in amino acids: CASSVGLATVAYEQFF. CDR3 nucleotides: TGTGCCAGCAGCGTTGGACTAGCGACGGTTGCCTATGAGCAGTTCTTC.

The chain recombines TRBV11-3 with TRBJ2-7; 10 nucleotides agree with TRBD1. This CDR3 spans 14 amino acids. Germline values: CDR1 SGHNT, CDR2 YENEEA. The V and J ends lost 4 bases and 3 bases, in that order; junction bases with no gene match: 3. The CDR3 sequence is CASSSRDRGYEQYV. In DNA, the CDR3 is TGTGCCAGCAGCTCCCGGGACAGGGGCTACGAGCAGTACGTC.

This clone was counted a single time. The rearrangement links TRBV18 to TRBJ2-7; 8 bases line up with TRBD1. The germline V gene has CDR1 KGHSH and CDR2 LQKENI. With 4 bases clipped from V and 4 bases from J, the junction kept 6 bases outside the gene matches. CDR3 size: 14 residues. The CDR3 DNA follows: TGTGCCAGCTCACGAGAACAGGGGGTTTACGAGCAGTACTTC. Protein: CASSREQGVYEQYF.

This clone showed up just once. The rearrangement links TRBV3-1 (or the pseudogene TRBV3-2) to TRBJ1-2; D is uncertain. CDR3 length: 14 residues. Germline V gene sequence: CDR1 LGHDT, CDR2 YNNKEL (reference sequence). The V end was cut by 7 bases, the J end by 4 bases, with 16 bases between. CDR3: CASTSTPVSYGYTF. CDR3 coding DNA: TGTGCCAGCACCTCTACCCCCGTCTCCTATGGCTACACCTTC.

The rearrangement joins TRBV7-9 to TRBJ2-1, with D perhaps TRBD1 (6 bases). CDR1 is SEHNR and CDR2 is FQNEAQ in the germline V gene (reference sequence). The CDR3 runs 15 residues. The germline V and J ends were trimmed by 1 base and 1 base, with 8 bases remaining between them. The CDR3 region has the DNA TGTGCCAGCAGCTTAGGGGGGCCGTCCTACAATGAGCAGTTCTTC. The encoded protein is CASSLGGPSYNEQFF.

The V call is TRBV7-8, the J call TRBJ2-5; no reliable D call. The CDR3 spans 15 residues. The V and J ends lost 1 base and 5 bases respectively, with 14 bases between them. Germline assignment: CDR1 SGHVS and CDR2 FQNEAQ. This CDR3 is CASSLENRREETQYF. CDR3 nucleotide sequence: TGTGCCAGCAGCTTAGAGAACCGCCGTGAGGAGACCCAGTACTTC.

The CDR3 is CASSLTVGGTMSGTDTQYF. The DNA of the CDR3 is TGTGCCAGCAGCTTAACGGTCGGGGGGACTATGAGTGGCACAGATACGCAGTATTTT. The chain combines TRBV7-8 with TRBJ2-3, with 7 positions matching TRBD2. The CDR3 is made up of 19 amino acids. V shed 2 bases and J 1 base; nucleotides not matched to a gene: 15. The V gene's germline CDR1 is SGHVS and CDR2 FQNEAQ.

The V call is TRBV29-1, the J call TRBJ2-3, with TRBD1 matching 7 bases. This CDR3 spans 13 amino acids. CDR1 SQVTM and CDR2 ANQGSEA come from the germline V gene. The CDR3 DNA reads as TGCACCTCGAGGGACAGTTACACAGATACGCAGTATTTT. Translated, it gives CTSRDSYTDTQYF.